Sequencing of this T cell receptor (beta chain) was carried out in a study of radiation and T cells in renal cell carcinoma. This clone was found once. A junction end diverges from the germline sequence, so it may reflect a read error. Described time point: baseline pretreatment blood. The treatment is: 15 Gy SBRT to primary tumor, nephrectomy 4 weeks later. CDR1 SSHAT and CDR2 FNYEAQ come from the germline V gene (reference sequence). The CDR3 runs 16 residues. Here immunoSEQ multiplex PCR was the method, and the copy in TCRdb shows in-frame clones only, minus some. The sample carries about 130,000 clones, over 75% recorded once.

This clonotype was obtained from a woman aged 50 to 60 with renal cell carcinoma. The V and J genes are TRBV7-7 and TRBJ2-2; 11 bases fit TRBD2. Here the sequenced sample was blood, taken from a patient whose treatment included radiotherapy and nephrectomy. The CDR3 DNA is TGTGCTAGCAGCTTAGAGGCTAGCGGGGGGACCGGGGAGCTGTTTTTT. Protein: CASSLEASGGTGELFF.